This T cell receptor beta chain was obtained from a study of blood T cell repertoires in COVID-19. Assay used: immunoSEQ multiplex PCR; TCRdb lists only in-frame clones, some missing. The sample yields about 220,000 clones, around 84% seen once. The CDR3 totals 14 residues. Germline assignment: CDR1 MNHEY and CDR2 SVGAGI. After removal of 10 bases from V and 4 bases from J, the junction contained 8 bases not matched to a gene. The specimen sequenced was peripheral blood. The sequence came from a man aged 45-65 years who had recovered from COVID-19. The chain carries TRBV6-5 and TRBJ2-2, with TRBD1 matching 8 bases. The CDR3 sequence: CANGQGRSTGELFF. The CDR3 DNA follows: TGTGCCAATGGACAGGGAAGATCCACCGGGGAGCTGTTTTTT.